The 30 T cell receptor beta chains in this list originate from one sample, sequenced in a study of T-cell memory formation after mild COVID-19. MiXCR, applied by TCRdb to the 5' RACE reads, yields one record per CDR3 protein. Among fewer than 350,000 distinct CDR3 sequences, 15% were seen once, and the ten largest hold around 22%. Sequencing was done on a sample of PBMCs or a T cell subset sorted from them (not recorded which). Receptor source: a man between 18 and 35 years old who had mild COVID-19 (a few samples of this study predate the infection). Cell type and time point are not known.

This clonotype turned up a few times. The gene calls are TRBV11-2 and TRBJ1-6; tentatively, D is TRBD1 (5 bases). CDR3 size: 14 residues. The germline gives CDR1 SGHAT, CDR2 FQNNGV. V dropped 0 bases and J dropped 9 bases, with 9 bases sitting between them. The CDR3 is CASSLDIRGSPLHF. CDR3 coding DNA: TGTGCCAGCAGCTTAGACATAAGGGGTTCACCCCTCCACTTT.

This clonotype was detected only a few times. The rearrangement joins TRBV27 to TRBJ1-3; D not resolved. The CDR3 has 16 residues. The V end lost 3 bases, the J end lost 2 bases, and 14 bases lay between the germline ends. The germline V gene encodes CDR1 MNHEY and CDR2 SMNVEV (reference sequence). CDR3 bases: TGTGCCAGCAGTTTTGTCGGGAACGCTCCTGGAAACACCATATATTTT. Its translation: CASSFVGNAPGNTIYF.

This clonotype was seen a few times. V and J are TRBV7-3 and TRBJ2-1, with 7 bases that match TRBD1. The CDR3 has 13 amino acids. V trimming: 4 bases; J trimming: 7 bases; junction bases outside the gene matches: 4. Germline V lookup: CDR1 SGHTA, CDR2 FQGTGA. DNA of the CDR3: TGTGCCAGCAGCTCGACAGGGCAGAATGAGCAGTTCTTC. Protein product: CASSSTGQNEQFF. The complete variable domain, with remaining parts taken from reference TRBV7-3 and TRBJ2-1, reads GAGVSQTPSNKVTEKGKYVELRCDPISGHTALYWYRQSLGQGPEFLIYFQGTGAADDSGLPNDRFFAVRPEGSVSTLKIQRTERGDSAVYLCASSSTGQNEQFFGPGTRLTVL.

The genes are TRBV3-1 and TRBJ2-6; D gene unclear. CDR1 LGHDT and CDR2 YNNKEL come from the germline V gene (reference sequence). V was clipped by 1 base and J by 3 bases, with 7 bases between them. The CDR3 is 15 residues long. CDR3 sequence (DNA): TGTGCCAGCAGCCAAGGAAGGGATGGGGCCAACGTCCTGACTTTC. Encoded protein: CASSQGRDGANVLTF.

CDR3 DNA: TGTGCCAGCAGCGGGACCGATAATTCACCCCTCCACTTT. It translates to CASSGTDNSPLHF. V gene TRBV12-3 or TRBV12-4 combines with J gene TRBJ1-6, with D maybe TRBD1 (5 bases). V was pared by 6 bases and J by 5 bases, with 8 bases between. This CDR3 has 13 residues.

This clonotype turned up a few times. J is TRBJ2-2 and V is TRBV29-1, with D perhaps matching TRBD2 (6 bases). This CDR3 contains 13 residues. Germline-derived CDR1 and CDR2 are SQVTM and ANQGSEA. V dropped 4 bases and J dropped 6 bases, with 12 bases sitting between them. Here the CDR3 reads CSVVGGTPGELFF. The CDR3, as DNA: TGCAGCGTTGTTGGGGGGACCCCCGGGGAGCTGTTTTTT.

The chain links TRBV24-1 to TRBJ1-5; the match to TRBD1 covers 7 bases. J lost 0 bases, V lost 3 bases, and 4 bases had no gene match. Germline V lookup: CDR1 KGHDR, CDR2 SFDVKD. This CDR3 is 16 amino acids long. The DNA of the CDR3 is TGTGCCACCAGTGATCAAAGGACAGGTAGCAATCAGCCCCAGCATTTT. This codes for CATSDQRTGSNQPQHF.

The chain has TRBV13 and TRBJ2-3; D remains ambiguous. The CDR3 has 11 residues. The germline CDR1 and CDR2 sequences are PRHDT and FYEKMQ (reference sequence). The germline V and J ends were trimmed by 7 bases and 4 bases, with 6 bases remaining between them. This CDR3 reads CASNVADTQYF. The DNA for the CDR3 is TGTGCCAGCAACGTCGCAGATACGCAGTATTTT. The variable domain in full, with the rest retrieved from reference TRBV13 and TRBJ2-3, is AAGVIQSPRHLIKEKRETATLKCYPIPRHDTVYWYQQGPGQDPQFLISFYEKMQSDKGSIPDRFSAQQFSDYHSELNMSSLELGDSALYFCASNVADTQYFGPGTRLTVL.

V is TRBV2 and J is TRBJ1-1; D gene unclear. V was clipped by 8 bases and J by 5 bases, with 9 bases between them. The germline gives CDR1 SNHLY, CDR2 FYNNEI. This CDR3 region has 11 residues. The CDR3 coding sequence is TGTGCCAGCGCGAAAGGGACTGAAGCTTTCTTT. Residues: CASAKGTEAFF. Using reference TRBV2 and TRBJ1-1 for the parts outside the CDR3, the full variable domain is EPEVTQTPSHQVTQMGQEVILRCVPISNHLYFYWYRQILGQKVEFLVSFYNNEISEKSEIFDDQFSVERPDGSNFTLKIRSTKLEDSAMYFCASAKGTEAFFGQGTRLTVV.

This clonotype was detected a few times. The gene calls are TRBV4-1 and TRBJ2-2, with D maybe TRBD1 (7 bases). Trimming removed 4 bases at V and 6 bases at J, with 9 bases between. The CDR3 contains 13 residues. The germline CDR1 and CDR2 sequences are MGHRA and YSYEKL. The CDR3 coding sequence is TGCGCCAGCAGCCGGAGGGGGCCCGGGGAGCTGTTTTTT. Amino acids: CASSRRGPGELFF.

In its sample, this clonotype was seen a few times. This chain links TRBV29-1 with TRBJ2-7; D could derive from TRBD1 or TRBD2 (5 bases each). This CDR3 spans 13 amino acids. Trimming stripped 2 bases from V and 7 bases from J, with 15 bases between. Looked up from germline, CDR1 is SQVTM and CDR2 is ANQGSEA. Here the CDR3 reads CSVEKWDLGEQYF. In DNA form, the CDR3 reads TGCAGCGTTGAAAAGTGGGACCTGGGGGAGCAGTACTTC.

The rearrangement joins TRBV11-2 to TRBJ1-4; no clear D. The CDR3 sequence is 14 residues long. Looked up from germline, CDR1 is SGHAT and CDR2 is FQNNGV. V lost 5 bases to trimming and J lost 7 bases, with 14 bases between them. The chain's CDR3 is CASSREGSREKLFF. The DNA for the CDR3 is TGTGCCAGCAGCCGTGAGGGAAGTCGTGAAAAACTGTTTTTT.

A few counts support this clonotype. The V and J genes are TRBV5-1 and TRBJ2-5; D unresolved. Germline values: CDR1 SGHRS, CDR2 YFSETQ. V lost 0 bases, J lost 5 bases, and 8 bases lay in between. The CDR3 consists of 13 residues. CDR3 protein: CASSLERWETQYF. The CDR3 bases are TGCGCCAGCAGCTTGGAGAGGTGGGAGACCCAGTACTTC.

This clonotype was seen only a few times. The rearrangement joins TRBV5-1 to TRBJ1-6; 8 bases fit TRBD1. Germline V CDR1 and CDR2: SGHRS, YFSETQ. The CDR3 runs to 14 residues. With 4 bases clipped from V and 9 bases from J, the junction kept 6 bases outside the gene matches. In DNA form, the CDR3 reads TGCGCCAGCAGCACCGGACAGGGAAGTTCACCCCTCCACTTT. This gives the protein CASSTGQGSSPLHF. Drawing the rest from reference TRBV5-1 and TRBJ1-6, the complete variable domain is KAGVTQTPRYLIKTRGQQVTLSCSPISGHRSVSWYQQTPGQGLQFLFEYFSETQRNKGNFPGRFSGRQFSNSRSEMNVSTLELGDSALYLCASSTGQGSSPLHFGNGTRLTVT.

This clonotype has more than one count but fewer than ten. The chain is built from TRBV5-1 and TRBJ2-3; D assignment may be TRBD1 or TRBD2 (7 bases each). With 0 bases removed from V and 4 bases from J, the gap between germline ends came to 15 bases. Germline loops: CDR1 SGHRS, CDR2 YFSETQ. The CDR3 length is 16 residues. In DNA, the CDR3 is TGCGCCAGCAGCTTGGAAGGCAGGGGGAGGGCAGATACGCAGTATTTT. Its protein product is CASSLEGRGRADTQYF.

The chain uses TRBV24-1 and TRBJ2-3; 9 bases line up with TRBD2. The CDR3 consists of 14 residues. The V and J ends lost 9 bases and 4 bases, in that order; junction bases with no gene match: 7. Germline loops: CDR1 KGHDR, CDR2 SFDVKD. This CDR3 is CATARAGGADTQYF. The CDR3, as DNA: TGTGCCACCGCACGAGCGGGGGGAGCAGATACGCAGTATTTT.

J is TRBJ2-1 and V is TRBV18; 10 bases are shared with TRBD2. The CDR3 has 13 amino acids. Per the germline V gene, CDR1 is KGHSH and CDR2 is LQKENI. With V trimmed by 4 bases and J by 10 bases, 4 bases remained unmatched. The CDR3 loop is CASSLGLATEQFF. CDR3 DNA sequence: TGTGCCAGCTCACTGGGACTAGCGACGGAGCAGTTCTTC.

This clonotype has a handful of counts. This chain uses TRBV6-6 with TRBJ2-3, with D possibly TRBD2 on 6 matching bases. The V and J ends lost 2 bases and 10 bases respectively, with 10 bases between them. The CDR3 has 12 residues. Germline V gene data show CDR1 as MNHNY and CDR2 as SVGAGI (reference sequence). The CDR3: CASSYGSGSQYF. CDR3 bases: TGTGCCAGCAGTTACGGGAGCGGGTCGCAGTATTTT.

This clonotype has only a few counts. The J gene is TRBJ2-2, the V gene TRBV12-3 or TRBV12-4; 13 bases align to TRBD2. V gave up 6 bases and J gave up 6 bases; unmatched junction bases: 13. The CDR3 has 18 amino acids. This CDR3 reads CASSLGLAGSWGAGELFF. The CDR3 coding sequence is TGTGCCAGCAGCCTGGGACTAGCGGGGAGCTGGGGGGCCGGGGAGCTGTTTTTT.

CDR3 sequence reads: CASSLSRIEQFF. For the CDR3, the DNA is TGCGCCAGCAGCTTGAGCCGAATTGAGCAGTTCTTC. The gene calls are TRBV5-1 and TRBJ2-1; unclear D gene. The germline V and J ends were trimmed by 1 base and 9 bases, with 8 bases remaining between them. This CDR3 has 12 residues. Germline V CDR1 and CDR2: SGHRS, YFSETQ.

The chain combines TRBV28 with TRBJ2-1; D is ambiguous. Trimming left V 5 bases short and J 4 bases short, with 15 bases between. The CDR3 is 15 residues long. The germline V gene encodes CDR1 MDHEN and CDR2 SYDVKM. The DNA for the CDR3 is TGTGCCAGCAGTCCAACAGCCCAGGTTTACAATGAGCAGTTCTTC. Translating it yields CASSPTAQVYNEQFF. The full variable domain, rest sourced from reference TRBV28 and TRBJ2-1, is DVKVTQSSRYLVKRTGEKVFLECVQDMDHENMFWYRQDPGLGLRLIYFSYDVKMKEKGDIPEGYSVSREKKERFSLILESASTNQTSMYLCASSPTAQVYNEQFFGPGTRLTVL.

The rearrangement joins TRBV5-1 to TRBJ2-5; D is unresolved. CDR1 is SGHRS, CDR2 YFSETQ, per germline. CDR3 length equals 14 residues. V was clipped by 0 bases and J by 9 bases, with 15 bases between them. CDR3 amino acids: CASSLEGYREAQYF. For the CDR3, the DNA is TGCGCCAGCAGCTTGGAAGGGTATCGCGAGGCCCAGTACTTC.

The chain is built from TRBV5-1 and TRBJ2-3; 9 bases are a match to TRBD2. V was clipped by 3 bases and J by 0 bases; unmatched bases: 2. Per germline, CDR1 SGHRS and CDR2 YFSETQ. This CDR3 has 15 amino acids. In DNA, the CDR3 is TGCGCCAGCAGCTCGAGCGGGGGGAGCACAGATACGCAGTATTTT. Translated, it gives CASSSSGGSTDTQYF.

Many counts were recorded for this clonotype. V is TRBV6-2 or TRBV6-3 and J is TRBJ2-1, with 9 bases aligning to TRBD2. With V trimmed by 0 bases and J by 4 bases, 7 bases remained unmatched. Germline values: CDR1 MNHEY, CDR2 SVGEGT. This CDR3 contains 17 residues. The CDR3 DNA reads TGTGCCAGCAGTTACTCGGCCCCTAGCGGGGTATACAATGAGCAGTTCTTC. Translation: CASSYSAPSGVYNEQFF.

The chain uses TRBV5-1 and TRBJ2-5, with a possible D match to TRBD2 (5 bases). The CDR3 totals 16 residues. Trimming removed 0 bases at V and 1 base at J, with 13 bases between. Per the germline V gene, CDR1 is SGHRS and CDR2 is YFSETQ. In DNA, the CDR3 is TGCGCCAGCAGCTTGGGAGGTGTGGCGGGCCAAGAGACCCAGTACTTC. This sequence encodes CASSLGGVAGQETQYF.

In its sample, this clonotype was seen many times. V usage is TRBV3-1 and J usage is TRBJ2-7; 9 nucleotides agree with TRBD2. The CDR3 is 17 residues long. Germline CDR1 and CDR2: LGHDT and YNNKEL (reference sequence). Unmatched junction bases numbered 9, after V lost 0 bases and J lost 3 bases. The CDR3 bases are TGTGCCAGCAGCCAAGATATAGCGGGGGATACTTTCTACGAGCAGTACTTC. It translates to CASSQDIAGDTFYEQYF.

This chain joins TRBV28 and TRBJ2-2; 9 positions match TRBD1. Losses at the gene ends were 6 bases for V and 8 bases for J; bases not matched to a gene: 7. Germline CDR1 and CDR2: MDHEN and SYDVKM. This CDR3 has 14 amino acids. CDR3 region: CASRSWTGAGELFF. CDR3 in DNA: TGTGCCAGCAGGTCCTGGACAGGGGCGGGGGAGCTGTTTTTT. Combining the CDR3 with reference TRBV28 and TRBJ2-2 gives the whole variable domain DVKVTQSSRYLVKRTGEKVFLECVQDMDHENMFWYRQDPGLGLRLIYFSYDVKMKEKGDIPEGYSVSREKKERFSLILESASTNQTSMYLCASRSWTGAGELFFGEGSRLTVL.

The chain recombines TRBV28 with TRBJ1-1, with TRBD1 as a possible D gene (5 bases). The CDR3 is made up of 14 amino acids. Germline-derived CDR1 and CDR2 are MDHEN and SYDVKM. Trimming pared 1 base from V and 3 bases from J, leaving 9 bases between. The CDR3 sequence is CASSLSGVDTEAFF. The CDR3, as DNA: TGTGCCAGCAGTTTATCGGGGGTCGACACTGAAGCTTTCTTT.

A few counts support this clonotype. The chain carries TRBV6-2 or TRBV6-3 and TRBJ2-7; D may be TRBD1 (5 bases). Trimming removed 6 bases at V and 0 bases at J, with 9 bases between. CDR3 length equals 13 residues. Per germline, CDR1 MNHEY and CDR2 SVGEGT. The CDR3 nucleotides are TGTGCCAGCAGACGACAGCCCTCCTACGAGCAGTACTTC. It specifies CASRRQPSYEQYF.

V gene TRBV7-2 combines with J gene TRBJ2-5, with D possibly being TRBD1 (5 bases). The CDR3 has 17 residues. Looked up from germline, CDR1 is SGHTA and CDR2 is FQGNSA. Trimming cost V 1 base and J 2 bases, with 17 bases left between them. The CDR3 coding sequence is TGTGCCAGCAGCTTAGTTCAGGGTGGGCGGTGGCAAGAGACCCAGTACTTC. Its translation: CASSLVQGGRWQETQYF.